This is a list of T cell receptor beta chains from one sample in a study of blood T cell repertoires in COVID-19. The table came from immunoSEQ multiplex PCR; TCRdb's copy has only in-frame clones and leaves some out. Counted here are over 150,000 clones, approximately 80% occurring once; the ten biggest clones make up roughly 7.1%. Material for sequencing was peripheral blood. The source of these receptors is a human donor in a cohort sampled during active COVID-19. CDR3s include the opening cysteine and the closing phenylalanine or tryptophan. A D gene is named only where the DNA matches it firmly. Expanded clones get a size class; other rows say once, few or many, or leave the size out.

clone_size	d_call	v_call	j_call	cdr3_aa	cdr3_nt
-	TRBD1	TRBV20-1	TRBJ1-1	CSVPRGFEAFF	TGCAGTGTGCCCAGGGGGTTTGAAGCTTTCTTT
-	-	TRBV3-1/TRBV3-2	TRBJ1-6	CASRPPGNHSPLHF	TGTGCCAGCAGACCCCCAGGGAATCATTCACCCCTCCACTTT
-	-	TRBV3-1/TRBV3-2	TRBJ2-3	CASSPLAGTDTQYF	TGTGCCAGCAGCCCCCTGGCGGGCACAGATACGCAGTATTTT
-	-	TRBV10-2	TRBJ1-1	CASNPAGGDSEAFF	TGCGCCAGCAACCCGGCAGGAGGGGACTCTGAAGCTTTCTTT
-	-	TRBV7-9	TRBJ1-6	CASSLGLSSPLHF	TGTGCCAGCAGCCTCGGACTGTCCTCACCCCTCCACTTT
-	-	TRBV6-5	TRBJ2-7	CASSPGGSYEQYF	TGTGCCAGCAGTCCAGGAGGTTCCTACGAGCAGTACTTC
-	-	TRBV9	TRBJ2-7	CASSVGAGVDTYEQYF	TGTGCCAGCAGCGTAGGGGCAGGGGTAGATACCTACGAGCAGTACTTC
few	TRBD1	TRBV6-6	TRBJ2-2	CASSPGTGRVVGELFF	TGTGCCAGCAGCCCCGGGACAGGGAGAGTGGTCGGGGAGCTGTTTTTT
-	TRBD1	TRBV28	TRBJ1-6	CASSGTGRNSPLHF	TGTGCCAGCAGTGGGACAGGGAGAAATTCACCCCTCCACTTT
-	-	TRBV9	TRBJ1-6	CASSLGAVQNSPLHF	TGTGCCAGCAGCCTAGGGGCCGTTCAGAATTCACCCCTCCACTTT
-	TRBD1	TRBV13	TRBJ1-2	CASSTSGQGRGNYGYTF	TGTGCCAGCAGCACCTCGGGACAGGGGAGGGGAAACTATGGCTACACCTTC
-	-	TRBV7-6	TRBJ2-6	CASTQDRSFSGANVLTF	TGTGCCAGCACTCAGGACAGATCTTTCTCTGGGGCCAACGTCCTGACTTTC
few	TRBD1	TRBV11-2	TRBJ1-5	CASSSLGQDPSNQPQHF	TGTGCCAGCAGCTCCCTCGGACAGGACCCTAGCAATCAGCCCCAGCATTTT
-	TRBD2	TRBV7-8	TRBJ2-7	CASSLSSSGGYEQYF	TGTGCCAGCAGCTTATCATCTAGCGGGGGCTACGAGCAGTACTTC
-	-	TRBV4-1	TRBJ1-4	CASSQGQFNEKLFF	TGCGCCAGCAGCCAAGGACAGTTTAATGAAAAACTGTTTTTT
-	TRBD1	TRBV7-2	TRBJ2-7	CASSLRSGGSYEQYF	TGTGCCAGCAGCTTAAGGTCAGGGGGCTCCTACGAGCAGTACTTC
once	-	TRBV11-2	TRBJ2-5	CASSSLRGGEETQYF	TGTGCCAGCAGCTCCTTGAGGGGGGGCGAGGAGACCCAGTACTTC
once	-	TRBV7-9	TRBJ2-2	CASSSPGTNTGELFF	TGTGCCAGCAGCTCCCCAGGGACGAACACCGGGGAGCTGTTTTTT
-	-	TRBV11-3	TRBJ2-7	CASSLDSSYEQYF	TGTGCCAGCAGCTTAGACAGCTCCTACGAGCAGTACTTC
-	-	TRBV5-1	TRBJ1-4	CASSLEGDSNEKLFF	TGCGCCAGCAGCTTGGAGGGGGATTCTAATGAAAAACTGTTTTTT
-	TRBD1	TRBV5-4	TRBJ2-7	CASGTGESYEQYF	TGTGCCAGCGGGACAGGGGAATCCTACGAGCAGTACTTC
-	-	TRBV9	TRBJ1-2	CASSVAPAGPYLGGYTF	TGTGCCAGCAGCGTAGCTCCGGCAGGCCCCTACTTAGGTGGCTACACCTTC
-	TRBD1	TRBV5-6	TRBJ2-3	CASSYGGTATDTQYF	TGTGCCAGCAGCTATGGTGGGACAGCCACAGATACGCAGTATTTT
-	-	TRBV7-3	TRBJ2-1	CASSQQGNEQFF	TGTGCCAGCAGCCAACAGGGAAATGAGCAGTTCTTC
-	TRBD1	TRBV9	TRBJ2-2	CASSGQGLGELFF	TGTGCCAGCAGCGGACAGGGCTTAGGGGAGCTGTTTTTT
once	TRBD1	TRBV7-6	TRBJ1-2	CASSWSTGGVGYTF	TGTGCCAGCAGCTGGTCGACAGGGGGTGTCGGCTACACCTTC
-	-	TRBV2	TRBJ2-7	CASSELRGTHEQYF	TGTGCCAGCAGTGAATTGCGGGGAACGCACGAGCAGTACTTC
-	TRBD1	TRBV12-3/TRBV12-4	TRBJ1-1	CASRTGGTEAFF	TGTGCCAGTCGGACAGGAGGCACTGAAGCTTTCTTT
-	TRBD1	TRBV5-6	TRBJ2-7	CASNPNRDRPTYEQYF	TGTGCCAGCAACCCCAACCGGGACAGGCCCACCTACGAGCAGTACTTC
once	TRBD2	TRBV15	TRBJ2-1	CATSRDRASGGNEQFF	TGTGCCACCAGCAGAGATCGGGCTAGCGGGGGTAATGAGCAGTTCTTC
-	-	TRBV21-1	TRBJ2-2	CASSKGAGGIGELFF	TGTGCCAGCAGCAAAGGTGCCGGGGGGATCGGGGAGCTGTTTTTT
few	TRBD2	TRBV11-2	TRBJ2-1	CASSLGVGGSYNEQFF	TGTGCCAGCAGCTTAGGAGTGGGGGGGTCCTACAATGAGCAGTTCTTC
-	TRBD1	TRBV6-5	TRBJ1-1	CASEDRVNTEAFF	TGTGCCAGCGAGGACAGGGTGAACACTGAAGCTTTCTTT
-	TRBD1	TRBV2	TRBJ2-1	CASDSPGQGAYEQFF	TGTGCCAGCGATTCTCCGGGACAGGGGGCCTATGAGCAGTTCTTC
many	TRBD1	TRBV2	TRBJ1-1	CASNTDGQGRAFF	TGTGCCAGCAACACTGATGGACAGGGTAGAGCTTTCTTT
-	TRBD1	TRBV13	TRBJ1-4	CASSAGTEPNEKLFF	TGTGCCAGCAGCGCGGGGACAGAGCCTAATGAAAAACTGTTTTTT
-	-	TRBV12-3/TRBV12-4	TRBJ1-2	CASSPQGNYGYTF	TGTGCCAGCAGTCCACAGGGTAACTATGGCTACACCTTC
-	TRBD1	TRBV2	TRBJ1-3	CASSEIPQATGFGNTIYF	TGTGCCAGCAGTGAAATTCCCCAAGCGACAGGGTTTGGAAACACCATATATTTT
once	TRBD1	TRBV12-3/TRBV12-4	TRBJ1-1	CASSTRQGGEAFF	TGTGCCAGCAGTACTAGACAGGGCGGTGAAGCTTTCTTT
once	-	TRBV5-5	TRBJ2-7	CASSFMQTGWSLHSYEQYF	TGTGCCAGCAGCTTTATGCAGACAGGCTGGAGCCTCCACTCCTACGAGCAGTACTTC
-	TRBD2	TRBV6-6	TRBJ2-3	CASSPELLLAGVSTSTDTQYF	TGTGCCAGCAGTCCGGAGCTCCTACTAGCGGGGGTATCAACTAGCACAGATACGCAGTATTTT
-	TRBD2	TRBV5-1	TRBJ2-6	CASSLGTRVGANVLTF	TGCGCCAGCAGCTTGGGGACTAGAGTGGGGGCCAACGTCCTGACTTTC
once	-	TRBV6-5	TRBJ1-2	CASSYSRYRANYGYTF	TGTGCCAGCAGTTACTCGAGGTACAGGGCAAACTATGGCTACACCTTC
few	TRBD1	TRBV7-9	TRBJ2-5	CASSFRQGLKTQYF	TGTGCCAGCAGCTTTCGACAGGGCTTAAAGACCCAGTACTTC